This T cell receptor (beta chain) was observed in a study of identical twins' blood T cells. Germline V gene lookup returns CDR1 SGHTA and CDR2 FQGNSA. The CDR3 loop spans 14 amino acids. Trimming removed 2 bases from V and 7 bases from J, with 12 bases in between. TCRdb reprocessed the 5' RACE reads with MiXCR, giving one entry per CDR3 protein. The sample comprises hundreds of thousands of distinct CDR3 sequences, 28% of which are singletons, and about 6% rests with the top ten. The sequence came from a woman aged 18 to 55 in good health. Input material: PBMCs. J is TRBJ1-5 and V is TRBV7-2, with D unclear. CDR3 coding DNA: TGTGCCAGCAGCTTACAAACAGACGGGCAGCCCCAGCATTTT. Translating it yields CASSLQTDGQPQHF.